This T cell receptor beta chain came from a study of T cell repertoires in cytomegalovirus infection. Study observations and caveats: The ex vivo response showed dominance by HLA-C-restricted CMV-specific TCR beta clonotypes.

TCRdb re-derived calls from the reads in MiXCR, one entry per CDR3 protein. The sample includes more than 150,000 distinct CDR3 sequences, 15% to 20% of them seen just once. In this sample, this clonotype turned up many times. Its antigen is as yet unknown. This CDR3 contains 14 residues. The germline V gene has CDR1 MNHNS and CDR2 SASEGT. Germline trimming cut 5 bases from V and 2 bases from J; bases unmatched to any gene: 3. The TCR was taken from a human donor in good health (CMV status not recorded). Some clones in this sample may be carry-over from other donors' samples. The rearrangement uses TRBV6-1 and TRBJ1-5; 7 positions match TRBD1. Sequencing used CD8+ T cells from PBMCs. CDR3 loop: CASSLGTGNQPQHF. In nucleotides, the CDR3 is TGTGCCAGCAGTTTAGGGACAGGCAATCAGCCCCAGCATTTT.